This TCR beta chain was found in a study of blood T cell repertoires in COVID-19. Study-wide context: Material from acute and convalescent COVID-19 was sourced from the United States, Italy and Spain. PBMCs, B-cell-depleted T cells, or T cells were the source of the cDNA or gDNA that made up the material.

This clone was picked up a small number of times. Per the germline V gene, CDR1 is MGHRA and CDR2 is YSYEKL. The CDR3 extends over 16 amino acids. The V end lost 0 bases, the J end lost 6 bases, and 17 bases lay between the germline ends. As handled by the study authors: Amplified reference gene primers provided the basis for estimating nucleated cell counts. Libraries were prepared by immunoSEQ multiplex PCR; TCRdb keeps only in-frame clonotypes and omits some of them. V, J and clone size are those of that table, while D and trimming were read from the DNA. This table has 230,000 or so clones, 70% to 90% appearing once.

The chain combines TRBV4-1 with TRBJ1-1; the D is unclear. This receptor was obtained from a woman aged 50 to 65 who had been exposed to COVID-19. Material for sequencing was PBMCs or T cells enriched from blood (not recorded which). This chain's CDR3 is CASSQDSIRSLPEAFF. For the CDR3, the DNA is TGCGCCAGCAGCCAAGATAGTATAAGGAGTCTACCTGAAGCTTTCTTT.